One sample yielded the 23 T cell receptor beta chains listed below, sequenced in a study of blood T cell repertoires in COVID-19 (dated by TCRdb to 2018 to 2020). The library was built by means of the immunoSEQ multiplex PCR assay. TCRdb's version of the immuneACCESS table is confined to in-frame rearrangements and falls short of the full clone set. An unresolved V gene accounts for under half of the shortfall where checked; the remainder is of unknown origin. For this sample the table gives fewer than 350,000 clones, of which less than 90% were detected only once. The ten most abundant clones make up 12% of the sample. The material sequenced was peripheral blood. The receptors come from a woman in her 30s with COVID-19, enrolled during active disease.

The chain uses TRBV6-5 and TRBJ1-6; D gene unclear. This CDR3 contains 15 residues. V lost 6 bases, J lost 1 base, and 10 bases lay in between. Germline assignment: CDR1 MNHEY and CDR2 SVGAGI. DNA of the CDR3: TGTGCCAGCAGCCCCGTCGGGTCCTATAATTCACCCCTCCACTTT. This sequence encodes CASSPVGSYNSPLHF.

The count of this clone is one. This chain links TRBV9 with TRBJ1-1; D perhaps matches TRBD1 (6 bases). The CDR3 is made up of 16 amino acids. Trimming removed 0 bases from V and 6 bases from J, with 18 bases in between. Per the germline V gene, CDR1 is SGDLS and CDR2 is YYNGEE. CDR3 protein: CASSVGLMGARAEAFF. The CDR3, as DNA: TGTGCCAGCAGCGTAGGATTGATGGGGGCTCGCGCTGAAGCTTTCTTT.

This clone appeared a few times. The genes are TRBV15 and TRBJ1-2, with a weak D call TRBD1 (6 bases). V lost 5 bases, J lost 4 bases, and 20 bases lay in between. Germline CDR1 LNHNV, CDR2 YYDKDF (reference sequence). CDR3 length: 16 amino acids. The CDR3 spells CATSSGGGAAGYGYTF. For the CDR3, the DNA is TGTGCCACCAGCTCAGGAGGGGGGGCCGCCGGCTATGGCTACACCTTC.

The sample holds one count of this clone. The chain uses TRBV4-1 and TRBJ2-3, with TRBD2 matching over 10 bases. CDR3 length: 18 residues. The J segment lost 0 bases and the V segment lost 1 base, leaving 7 bases of the junction unmatched. Per germline, CDR1 MGHRA and CDR2 YSYEKL. DNA of the CDR3: TGCGCCAGCAGCCAAGGGGAAACTAGCGGGGTTAGCACAGATACGCAGTATTTT. This translates into CASSQGETSGVSTDTQYF.

V usage is TRBV18 and J usage is TRBJ1-1; D is uncertain. Germline assignment: CDR1 KGHSH and CDR2 LQKENI. This CDR3 comprises 14 residues. V lost 2 bases and J lost 6, with 13 bases in between. This chain's CDR3 is CASSPGLWLAEAFF. CDR3 DNA sequence: TGTGCCAGCTCACCAGGACTGTGGTTGGCTGAAGCTTTCTTT. Variable domain in full (rest from reference TRBV18 and TRBJ1-1): NAGVMQNPRHLVRRRGQEARLRCSPMKGHSHVYWYRQLPEEGLKFMVYLQKENIIDESGMPKERFSAEFPKEGPSILRIQQVVRGDSAAYFCASSPGLWLAEAFFGQGTRLTVV.

The chain couples TRBV5-4 to TRBJ2-3; 11 bases match TRBD2. The CDR3 length is 14 residues. Germline V gives CDR1 SGHNT, CDR2 YYREEE (reference sequence). V was clipped by 6 bases and J by 6 bases; unmatched bases: 6. In nucleotides, the CDR3 is TGTGCCAGCAATAGCGGGGGGGCGATCGATACGCAGTATTTT. Its protein product is CASNSGGAIDTQYF.

In its sample, this clone was seen once. The rearrangement links TRBV7-9 to TRBJ1-4, with D perhaps matching TRBD1 (6 bases). From germline, CDR1 is SEHNR and CDR2 FQNEAQ (reference sequence). V lost 2 bases and J 3 bases, leaving 10 bases between the germline ends. The CDR3 is 15 residues long. Written as DNA, the CDR3 is TGTGCCAGCAGCTTATTCCAGGGGTCTAATGAAAAACTGTTTTTT. This sequence encodes CASSLFQGSNEKLFF.

This rearrangement joins TRBV7-9 to TRBJ2-3, with 11 bases identical to TRBD2. The CDR3 extends over 17 amino acids. The V gene's germline CDR1 is SEHNR and CDR2 FQNEAQ (reference sequence). The J segment lost 3 bases and the V segment lost 5 bases, leaving 10 bases of the junction unmatched. The CDR3 DNA follows: TGTGCCAGCAGCCCGCAAGTAGCGGGGGGGCCTACAGATACGCAGTATTTT. It codes for CASSPQVAGGPTDTQYF. Drawing the rest from reference TRBV7-9 and TRBJ2-3, the complete variable domain is DTGVSQNPRHKITKRGQNVTFRCDPISEHNRLYWYRQTLGQGPEFLTYFQNEAQLEKSRLLSDRFSAERPKGSFSTLEIQRTEQGDSAMYLCASSPQVAGGPTDTQYFGPGTRLTVL.

The chain carries TRBV12-3 or TRBV12-4 and TRBJ1-2; D not certain. The ends were cut back, 3 bases at V and 8 bases at J, with 10 bases in the middle. The CDR3 spans 12 residues. CDR3 residues: CASSFQVGGYTF. In DNA, the CDR3 is TGTGCCAGCAGTTTCCAGGTGGGCGGCTACACCTTC.

The V call is TRBV6-5, the J call TRBJ2-7, with D unclear. The CDR3 is 13 residues long. Germline loops: CDR1 MNHEY, CDR2 SVGAGI. V was clipped by 0 bases and J by 2 bases, with 5 bases between them. CDR3 DNA: TGTGCCAGCAGTTACTCCGGTCCCTACGAGCAGTACTTC. Its translation: CASSYSGPYEQYF.

This clone was recorded only once. V gene TRBV7-2 combines with J gene TRBJ2-7; tentatively, D is TRBD2 (6 bases). Trimming removed 2 bases from V and 1 base from J, with 12 bases in between. This CDR3 is built from 15 residues. In germline, CDR1 is SGHTA, CDR2 FQGNSA. The chain's CDR3 is CASSLFGAGSYEQYF. CDR3 nucleotides: TGTGCCAGCAGCTTATTTGGGGCGGGATCCTACGAGCAGTACTTC.

The chain combines TRBV7-7 with TRBJ2-1; TRBD2 aligns across 14 bases. The CDR3 runs to 15 residues. The germline gives CDR1 SSHAT, CDR2 FNYEAQ (reference sequence). The junction had 4 bases not matched to a gene; V was cut back by 5 bases and J by 7 bases. The chain's CDR3 is CASSLGLAGVNEQFF. DNA of the CDR3: TGTGCCAGCAGCCTGGGACTAGCGGGGGTGAATGAGCAGTTCTTC. The full variable domain, in which reference TRBV7-7 and TRBJ2-1 provide the parts outside the CDR3, is GAGVSQSPRYKVTKRGQDVTLRCDPISSHATLYWYQQALGQGPEFLTYFNYEAQPDKSGLPSDRFSAERPEGSISTLTIQRTEQRDSAMYRCASSLGLAGVNEQFFGPGTRLTVL.

The V gene is TRBV6-1, the J gene TRBJ1-2; D is undetermined. The CDR3 is 14 amino acids. Trimming left V 6 bases short and J 7 bases short, with 18 bases between. The germline CDR1 and CDR2 sequences are MNHNS and SASEGT. In DNA form, the CDR3 reads TGTGCCAGCAGACCACGGGCGGGAGGTGGTGGCTACACCTTC. This encodes CASRPRAGGGGYTF.

This rearrangement joins TRBV29-1 to TRBJ1-1; D possibly corresponds to TRBD1 (5 bases). The germline V gene encodes CDR1 SQVTM and CDR2 ANQGSEA. V lost 4 bases and J lost 4, with 19 bases in between. This CDR3 has 15 amino acids. In DNA, the CDR3 is TGCAGCGTTGTTACGGGAGGGGTTCTGGTCACTGAAGCTTTCTTT. It yields the protein CSVVTGGVLVTEAFF.

The V call is TRBV19, the J call TRBJ2-5, with 7 bases fitting TRBD2. Germline V lookup: CDR1 LNHDA, CDR2 SQIVND (reference sequence). This CDR3 region has 17 residues. V gave up 1 base and J gave up 4 bases; unmatched junction bases: 12. CDR3 nucleotides: TGTGCCAGTAGTATAGTCCGAGGCCCGACGGGGGGAGAGACCCAGTACTTC. Translated: CASSIVRGPTGGETQYF.

The table lists this clone with a few counts. This chain joins TRBV11-2 and TRBJ2-3, with 8 bases that match TRBD2. V shed 7 bases, J shed 2 bases, and the junction held 5 bases outside the gene matches. Germline V gene sequence: CDR1 SGHAT, CDR2 FQNNGV. The CDR3 spans 14 residues. The CDR3 spells CASNRGGLTDTQYF. As DNA, the CDR3 is TGTGCCAGCAACCGCGGGGGGCTCACAGATACGCAGTATTTT.

The chain combines TRBV30 with TRBJ1-1; a weak D match, TRBD1 (5 bases). This CDR3 spans 15 amino acids. Looked up from germline, CDR1 is GTSNPN and CDR2 is SVGIG (reference sequence). Trimming shortened V by 3 bases and J by 2 bases, and 16 bases separated the two germline ends. The CDR3 coding sequence is TGTGCCTGGAGCCGCACAGGTAACCAAAACACTGAAGCTTTCTTT. It translates to CAWSRTGNQNTEAFF.

Of note for this clone: The same CDR3 also results from other DNA sequences found in this sample. This rearrangement joins TRBV24-1 to TRBJ2-5; 9 nucleotides align to TRBD1. V trimming: 7 bases; J trimming: 5 bases; junction bases outside the gene matches: 1. The germline gives CDR1 KGHDR, CDR2 SFDVKD. The CDR3 loop spans 12 amino acids. CDR3 sequence (DNA): TGTGCCACCAGGGGACAGGGCGAGACCCAGTACTTC. Protein product: CATRGQGETQYF.

This clone occurred a few times. The chain is built from TRBV10-1 and TRBJ2-3, with D maybe TRBD2 (5 bases). V shed 4 bases and J shed 2 bases, with 13 bases lying between them. This CDR3 is 15 amino acids long. Germline CDR1 reads WNHNN; CDR2 reads SYGVQD (reference sequence). DNA of the CDR3: TGCGCCAGCAGTGGGGCCCTGGGAGTCACAGATACGCAGTATTTT. Its protein product is CASSGALGVTDTQYF.

The V call is TRBV5-5, the J call TRBJ2-5, with D possibly being TRBD2 (5 bases). This CDR3 is 15 amino acids long. Trimming left V 4 bases short and J 3 bases short, with 16 bases between. CDR1 and CDR2 from the germline V gene are SGHKS and YYEKEE (reference sequence). In DNA form, the CDR3 reads TGTGCCAGCAGCCCCACCGGGGATTTTGAAGAGACCCAGTACTTC. Amino acid sequence: CASSPTGDFEETQYF.

This chain links TRBV29-1 with TRBJ2-5, with 11 bases that match TRBD2. This CDR3 region has 16 residues. The V gene end was trimmed by 4 bases and the J gene end by 2 bases; junction bases not matched to a gene: 9. The germline gives CDR1 SQVTM, CDR2 ANQGSEA. The CDR3 spells CSVVRLAGGDQETQYF. DNA for the CDR3: TGCAGCGTTGTTAGGCTAGCGGGGGGTGATCAAGAGACCCAGTACTTC.

V is TRBV11-2 and J is TRBJ1-3, with TRBD1 matching over 7 bases. Looked up from germline, CDR1 is SGHAT and CDR2 is FQNNGV. The CDR3 has 15 residues. V gave up 5 bases and J gave up 0 bases; unmatched junction bases: 4. The chain's CDR3 is CASSTQGLSGNTIYF. CDR3 DNA sequence: TGTGCCAGCAGCACACAGGGGCTCTCTGGAAACACCATATATTTT.

V gene TRBV6-1 combines with J gene TRBJ2-5, with TRBD2 as a possible D gene (5 bases). Germline V CDR1 and CDR2: MNHNS, SASEGT. This CDR3 contains 18 residues. Trimming pared 0 bases from V and 2 bases from J, leaving 19 bases between. The CDR3 reads CASSEAWARELIQETQYF. CDR3 in DNA: TGTGCCAGCAGTGAAGCCTGGGCTCGGGAACTTATTCAAGAGACCCAGTACTTC.